This passage covers 14 T cell receptor beta chains from one sample sequenced in a study of T cells in localized non-small cell lung cancer. The repertoire was sequenced with immunoSEQ multiplex PCR; TCRdb's copy has only in-frame clones and lacks some. Here the sample spans tens of thousands of clones, 80% to 90% being singletons. This sample comprised peripheral blood, obtained before any cancer treatment. These receptor sequences come from a man between 40 and 70 years old with stage I squamous cell lung carcinoma.

This sequence joins TRBV5-6 and TRBJ1-1, with TRBD1 matching 9 bases. The CDR3 extends over 13 amino acids. V lost 4 bases and J lost 7; bases outside the gene matches: 5. Germline V gene data show CDR1 as SGHDT and CDR2 as YYEEEE. The CDR3 sequence is CASSPGTGSEAFF. DNA of the CDR3: TGTGCCAGCAGCCCAGGGACAGGGAGTGAAGCTTTCTTT.

The chain uses TRBV7-2 and TRBJ1-1; TRBD1 matches 10 bases. Germline V gene sequence: CDR1 SGHTA, CDR2 FQGNSA. After removal of 3 bases from V and 6 bases from J, the junction contained 4 bases not matched to a gene. There are 14 residues in the CDR3. In nucleotides, the CDR3 is TGTGCCAGCAGCTTGAGACAGGGGGCATCTGAAGCTTTCTTT. Translation gives CASSLRQGASEAFF.

The chain is built from TRBV9 and TRBJ2-1; D call uncertain. CDR1 is SGDLS and CDR2 is YYNGEE in the germline V gene. The CDR3 has 17 residues. The ends were cut back, 0 bases at V and 5 bases at J, with 18 bases in the middle. CDR3 DNA sequence: TGTGCCAGCAGCGTAGACAGCACCCTAACCTGGAACAATGAGCAGTTCTTC. Its translation is CASSVDSTLTWNNEQFF.

This clone occurred once. The V call is TRBV19, the J call TRBJ1-5, with unresolved D. The CDR3 spans 14 residues. The V end lost 3 bases, the J end lost 1 base, and 7 bases lay between the germline ends. Germline CDR1 LNHDA, CDR2 SQIVND (reference sequence). The CDR3 coding sequence is TGTGCCAGTAGTATTCAGTTGAGCAATCAGCCCCAGCATTTT. Amino acids: CASSIQLSNQPQHF.

V is TRBV25-1 and J is TRBJ2-5; 10 bases are shared with TRBD1. The CDR3 is 14 amino acids. V lost 6 bases and J lost 5; bases outside the gene matches: 6. Germline V gene data show CDR1 as MGHDK and CDR2 as SYGVNS. The chain's CDR3 is CASRWTGGSETQYF. In DNA, the CDR3 is TGTGCCAGCAGATGGACAGGGGGTTCGGAGACCCAGTACTTC.

V and J are TRBV27 and TRBJ2-2; D might be TRBD2 (5 bases). Germline V lookup: CDR1 MNHEY, CDR2 SMNVEV (reference sequence). The length of the CDR3 is 13 residues. V was trimmed by 3 bases and J by 7 bases, leaving 9 bases between them. In DNA form, the CDR3 reads TGTGCCAGCAGTTTTGAGGGAGTCGGGGAGCTGTTTTTT. This codes for CASSFEGVGELFF.

The chain couples TRBV29-1 to TRBJ2-2, with D unresolved. Germline-derived CDR1 and CDR2 are SQVTM and ANQGSEA. The CDR3 consists of 14 residues. In nucleotides, the CDR3 is TGCAGTGGAGAGAATTGGTATAACACCGGGGAGCTGTTTTTT. The encoded protein is CSGENWYNTGELFF.

Written as DNA, the CDR3 is TGTGCCAGCAGCTTAGATGGGTATACTTACGAGCAGTACTTC. It is translated as CASSLDGYTYEQYF. The chain uses TRBV11-2 and TRBJ2-7; no definite D call. The CDR3 length is 14 residues. V lost 0 bases and J lost 4, with 10 bases in between. Germline CDR1 reads SGHAT; CDR2 reads FQNNGV. Combining the CDR3 with reference TRBV11-2 and TRBJ2-7 gives the whole variable domain EAGVAQSPRYKIIEKRQSVAFWCNPISGHATLYWYQQILGQGPKLLIQFQNNGVVDDSQLPKDRFSAERLKGVDSTLKIQPAKLEDSAVYLCASSLDGYTYEQYFGPGTRLTVT.

The chain recombines TRBV5-1 with TRBJ1-2, with TRBD1 matching over 9 bases. The CDR3 has 19 amino acids. Germline V gene sequence: CDR1 SGHRS, CDR2 YFSETQ. V lost 0 bases and J lost 3; bases outside the gene matches: 15. CDR3 in DNA: TGCGCCAGCAGCTTGGGGCCTGCGACAGGGGGGGCCTTGGACTATGGCTACACCTTC. Amino acids: CASSLGPATGGALDYGYTF.

A few counts support this clone. The sample holds other DNA sequences that translate to the same CDR3. The V gene is TRBV7-9, the J gene TRBJ1-4, with 8 bases lining up with TRBD1. The CDR3 has 15 residues. Germline V gene lookup returns CDR1 SEHNR and CDR2 FQNEAQ (reference sequence). Trimming removed 4 bases from V and 7 bases from J; junction bases left unmatched: 8. CDR3 nucleotides: TGTGCCAGCAGCTCCGGACAGGGCAGCGGTGAAAAACTGTTTTTT. It yields the protein CASSSGQGSGEKLFF.

CDR3 sequence (DNA): TGTGCCAGCAGCTTTGAACCTCCAGGGCGGTATTTT. Residues: CASSFEPPGRYF. The rearrangement links TRBV5-5 to TRBJ2-3; tentatively, D is TRBD1 (5 bases). Germline V lookup: CDR1 SGHKS, CDR2 YYEKEE (reference sequence). This CDR3 has 12 residues. V gave up 2 bases and J gave up 14 bases, with 15 bases separating them.

CDR3 loop: CASSLRYTGELFF. The CDR3, as DNA: TGTGCCAGCAGCCTTAGATACACCGGGGAGCTGTTTTTT. V usage is TRBV14 and J usage is TRBJ2-2; D gene ambiguous. With 4 bases removed from V and 3 bases from J, the gap between germline ends came to 6 bases. CDR3 length: 13 residues. CDR1 and CDR2 (germline): SGHDN, FVKESK.

This clone occurred a few times. The chain carries TRBV7-7 and TRBJ2-1; D may match TRBD1 or TRBD2 (5 bases each). This CDR3 has 14 residues. CDR1 is SSHAT, CDR2 FNYEAQ, per germline (reference sequence). Trimming stripped 5 bases from V and 8 bases from J, with 16 bases between. The CDR3 nucleotides are TGTGCCAGCAGCGTTGGGACGGGGTTGGATGAGCAGTTCTTC. It translates to CASSVGTGLDEQFF.

J is TRBJ1-5 and V is TRBV4-1, with TRBD1 as a possible D gene (6 bases). V lost 0 bases and J lost 5, with 11 bases in between. The germline CDR1 and CDR2 sequences are MGHRA and YSYEKL. The CDR3 is 15 residues long. The CDR3 DNA is TGCGCCAGCAGCCAAGATACGGACAGTTATCAGCCCCAGCATTTT. This sequence encodes CASSQDTDSYQPQHF.